What follows are 27 T cell receptor beta chains derived from one specimen sequenced in a study of blood T cells in healthy people across ages. A sample-barcoded 5' primer and a J-beta primer mix were used in a second PCR of about 7 to 12 cycles. TCRdb independently ran MiXCR on the 5' RACE reads; one entry per CDR3 protein. The sample holds some 1.1 million distinct CDR3 sequences, around two fifths seen once. The source material was blood. Source of these receptors: a man younger than 35 in good health.

The chain is built from TRBV6-5 and TRBJ2-7; the D call may be TRBD1 or TRBD2 (5 bases each). The ends were cut back, 5 bases at V and 7 bases at J, with 21 bases in the middle. This CDR3 is 15 amino acids long. Germline V gene sequence: CDR1 MNHEY, CDR2 SVGAGI. The CDR3 protein is CASSTRGVPYNEQYF. The CDR3 DNA follows: TGTGCCAGCAGTACGAGGGGAGTACCCTACAATGAGCAGTACTTC.

The CDR3 DNA sequence: TGTGCCAGCCACCCCCGACTAGCGGGGGCCACGATATACAATGAGCAGTACTTC. This sequence encodes CASHPRLAGATIYNEQYF. The chain has TRBV6-2 or TRBV6-3 and TRBJ2-7; TRBD2 matches at 12 bases. Trimming took 8 bases from V and 7 from J; bases not matched to a gene: 21. Looked up from germline, CDR1 is MNHEY and CDR2 is SVGEGT. This CDR3 comprises 18 residues.

The genes are TRBV5-1 and TRBJ1-3; D is uncertain. Trimming left V 3 bases short and J 0 bases short, with 16 bases between. The CDR3 is made up of 17 amino acids. CDR1 is SGHRS, CDR2 YFSETQ, per germline. The CDR3 DNA sequence: TGCGCCAGCAGCTCCAATGGACGGCTACGCTCTGGAAACACCATATATTTT. This translates into CASSSNGRLRSGNTIYF.

The rearrangement joins TRBV20-1 to TRBJ1-6; 9 bases agree with TRBD1. Looked up from germline, CDR1 is DFQATT and CDR2 is SNEGSKA (reference sequence). CDR3 size: 14 residues. V dropped 2 bases and J dropped 9; count of bases not matched to a gene: 5. DNA for the CDR3: TGCAGTGCTAGATTAGGGACAGGGACTTCACCCCTCCACTTT. Translation gives CSARLGTGTSPLHF.

The chain couples TRBV12-3 or TRBV12-4 to TRBJ1-6; D is unresolved. The CDR3 sequence is 17 residues long. The V end lost 0 bases, the J end lost 1 base, and 10 bases lay between the germline ends. CDR3 DNA: TGTGCCAGCAGTTTAGCGCCTTTCCCTTCCTATAATTCACCCCTCCACTTT. It is translated as CASSLAPFPSYNSPLHF.

The chain uses TRBV6-5 and TRBJ1-6, with 9 bases fitting TRBD1. The CDR3 loop spans 13 amino acids. Losses at the gene ends were 6 bases for V and 10 bases for J; bases not matched to a gene: 4. Germline CDR1 MNHEY, CDR2 SVGAGI. The CDR3 DNA reads as TGTGCCAGCAGGGACAGGGGAGGATCACCCCTCCACTTT. This translates into CASRDRGGSPLHF.

CDR3 nucleotides: TGCGCCAGTAGCCCTACCGGGACAGGGGGGCACGGGGAGCTGTTTTTT. This sequence encodes CASSPTGTGGHGELFF. V and J are TRBV5-1 and TRBJ2-2; 11 bases are a match to TRBD1. Germline values: CDR1 SGHRS, CDR2 YFSETQ. CDR3 length equals 16 residues. V lost 8 bases, J lost 7 bases, and 13 bases stayed unmatched.

The chain uses TRBV20-1 and TRBJ2-1, with 10 bases that match TRBD2. This CDR3 is 14 amino acids long. J was trimmed by 4 bases and V by 6 bases; bases with no gene match: 6. Germline V gene data show CDR1 as DFQATT and CDR2 as SNEGSKA (reference sequence). This CDR3 is CSATGTSAYNEQFF. CDR3 in DNA: TGCAGTGCAACCGGGACTAGCGCATACAATGAGCAGTTCTTC.

This sequence joins TRBV10-3 and TRBJ1-5, with D maybe TRBD1 (6 bases). V was pared by 4 bases and J by 1 base, with 14 bases between. Germline V gene lookup returns CDR1 ENHRY and CDR2 SYGVKD. CDR3 length: 16 amino acids. Written as DNA, the CDR3 is TGTGCCATCAGTGCGGCGGGGAGGGGGAGCAATCAGCCCCAGCATTTT. Translating it yields CAISAAGRGSNQPQHF.

This clonotype was counted between two and nine times. The chain employs TRBV12-3 or TRBV12-4 and TRBJ2-3; the D gene is possibly TRBD1 (5 bases). The CDR3 totals 16 residues. V gave up 5 bases and J gave up 1 base, with 16 bases separating them. The CDR3 reads CASSPQGSLGTDTQYF. CDR3 sequence (DNA): TGTGCCAGCAGTCCCCAGGGATCCCTCGGCACAGATACGCAGTATTTT.

This chain joins TRBV7-9 and TRBJ2-1; D is unresolved. Germline V gene lookup returns CDR1 SEHNR and CDR2 FQNEAQ (reference sequence). CDR3 size: 16 residues. Trimming shortened V by 1 base and J by 4 bases, and 14 bases separated the two germline ends. Here the CDR3 reads CASSLERTASYNEQFF. The CDR3 DNA is TGTGCCAGCAGCTTAGAGCGCACAGCCTCTTACAATGAGCAGTTCTTC.

This clonotype came up many times. As DNA, the CDR3 is TGCGCCAGCAGCTTGGGGGGCAGAGGGTACAATGAGCAGTTCTTC. Translated, it gives CASSLGGRGYNEQFF. This rearrangement joins TRBV5-1 to TRBJ2-1; tentatively, D is TRBD1 or TRBD2 (5 bases each). CDR3 length equals 15 residues. The V gene lost 0 bases and the J gene lost 4 bases, with 11 bases spanning the gap. Germline-derived CDR1 and CDR2 are SGHRS and YFSETQ.

CDR3 nucleotides: TGTGCCAGCAGCTTTCAGACGGGAGGGTCTAACTATGGCTACACCTTC. Its protein product is CASSFQTGGSNYGYTF. The genes are TRBV7-9 and TRBJ1-2; D remains unclear. CDR1 is SEHNR and CDR2 is FQNEAQ in the germline V gene (reference sequence). The CDR3 has 16 residues. The V and J ends lost 3 bases and 0 bases respectively, with 14 bases between them.

This clonotype was found a few times. This sequence joins TRBV12-3 or TRBV12-4 and TRBJ1-2; D not certain. This CDR3 has 13 amino acids. Trimming left V 1 base short and J 7 bases short, with 10 bases between. The CDR3 DNA reads TGTGCCAGCAGTTTAGGGAGAGGGTGTGGCTACACCTTC. It yields the protein CASSLGRGCGYTF.

This clonotype occurred many times. V usage is TRBV20-1 and J usage is TRBJ2-3, with TRBD2 matching over 10 bases. CDR3 length: 18 residues. Germline loops: CDR1 DFQATT, CDR2 SNEGSKA (reference sequence). Trimming cost V 3 bases and J 0 bases; bases outside gene matches: 12. CDR3 residues: CSASDLLAGVTSTDTQYF. The CDR3 DNA reads as TGCAGTGCTAGTGATCTCCTAGCGGGGGTTACTAGCACAGATACGCAGTATTTT.

This chain joins TRBV7-9 and TRBJ2-1; D is unclear. CDR3 length: 14 residues. Germline CDR1 SEHNR, CDR2 FQNEAQ (reference sequence). CDR3 DNA: TGTGCTGAGGAAACCACAGATTACGACAATGAGCAGTTCTTC. This codes for CAEETTDYDNEQFF.

Comment on this clonotype: One base away lies a much larger clone, so this may be a sequencing read error. The chain combines TRBV10-3 with TRBJ2-5; 7 nucleotides align to TRBD1. With 6 bases clipped from V and 11 bases from J, the junction kept 18 bases outside the gene matches. The CDR3 loop spans 15 amino acids. The V gene's germline CDR1 is ENHRY and CDR2 SYGVKD. CDR3 nucleotide sequence: TGTGCCATCAGCGAAGGGACAGCCGCCTACAATGAGCAGTACTTC. This gives the protein CAISEGTAAYNEQYF.

This clonotype turned up a few times. The chain employs TRBV3-1 and TRBJ2-3; 7 nucleotides align to TRBD1. Germline CDR1 LGHDT, CDR2 YNNKEL (reference sequence). Trimming took 4 bases from V and 2 from J; bases not matched to a gene: 18. The CDR3 sequence is 19 residues long. CDR3 DNA sequence: TGTGCCAGCAGCCGCCCTCACCGGGACAGCGACACGGACACAGATACGCAGTATTTT. Amino acids: CASSRPHRDSDTDTDTQYF.

This clonotype was seen only a few times. The chain carries TRBV25-1 and TRBJ2-1; no definite D call. The better agreement between TRBJ2-7 and the DNA end casts doubt on the J call. The germline V gene encodes CDR1 MGHDK and CDR2 SYGVNS. CDR3 length: 12 amino acids. The CDR3 sequence is CASRTDYNEQYF. The DNA of the CDR3 is TGTGCCAGCAGAACGGATTACAATGAGCAGTACTTC.

This chain links TRBV6-5 with TRBJ2-3; TRBD2 matches at 8 bases. The CDR3 extends over 14 amino acids. Germline CDR1 and CDR2: MNHEY and SVGAGI. The DNA for the CDR3 is TGTGCTACCGGGAGGGGGGCCTACACAGATACGCAGTATTTT. This gives the protein CATGRGAYTDTQYF.

The genes are TRBV12-5 and TRBJ2-1; TRBD2 matches at 7 bases. Germline trimming cut 6 bases from V and 2 bases from J; bases unmatched to any gene: 13. The CDR3 covers 17 residues. Germline values: CDR1 LGHNT, CDR2 FRNRAP. As DNA, the CDR3 is TGTGCTAGTGGCGTTTTATTGGGTGCGGGGGCCTACAATGAGCAGTTCTTC. Translating gives CASGVLLGAGAYNEQFF.

This clonotype occurred a few times. The chain has TRBV14 and TRBJ1-2; 8 bases match TRBD1. This CDR3 is 14 amino acids long. Germline V gene lookup returns CDR1 SGHDN and CDR2 FVKESK. V was pared by 7 bases and J by 4 bases, with 8 bases of the junction left unmatched. CDR3 DNA: TGTGCCAGCAATAATGGGGACAGGCCCTATGGCTACACCTTC. Translation: CASNNGDRPYGYTF.

The chain links TRBV11-2 to TRBJ2-1; D not certain. The CDR3 loop spans 11 amino acids. The germline V gene encodes CDR1 SGHAT and CDR2 FQNNGV. Trimming pared 0 bases from V and 15 bases from J, leaving 9 bases between. Here the CDR3 reads CASSLEQVLFF. The CDR3 DNA follows: TGTGCCAGCAGCTTAGAGCAAGTTCTGTTCTTC.

This clonotype was seen many times. This chain uses TRBV12-3 or TRBV12-4 with TRBJ1-1, with 7 bases that match TRBD1. The CDR3 has 14 amino acids. The ends lost 6 bases at V and 1 base at J; junction bases unmatched: 5. The DNA of the CDR3 is TGTGCCAGCAGGACCGGGACAGCGAACACTGAAGCTTTCTTT. Encoded protein: CASRTGTANTEAFF.

In its sample, this clonotype was seen a few times. The rearrangement joins TRBV27 to TRBJ1-5; possibly TRBD1 for D (5 bases). The germline V gene has CDR1 MNHEY and CDR2 SMNVEV (reference sequence). V lost 7 bases, J lost 2 bases, and 21 bases lay in between. The CDR3 loop spans 17 amino acids. CDR3 residues: CASTDSFGGSGNQPQHF. In DNA form, the CDR3 reads TGTGCCAGCACCGACAGCTTTGGGGGATCGGGCAATCAGCCCCAGCATTTT.

The V gene is TRBV10-3, the J gene TRBJ2-1, with 7 bases lining up with TRBD2. Germline loops: CDR1 ENHRY, CDR2 SYGVKD. Losses at the gene ends were 3 bases for V and 4 bases for J; bases not matched to a gene: 9. The CDR3 totals 16 residues. As DNA, the CDR3 is TGTGCCATCAGTGATCGGGAGCGGGGCGGGTACAATGAGCAGTTCTTC. Translation: CAISDRERGGYNEQFF.

The rearrangement links TRBV6-2 or TRBV6-3 to TRBJ1-1; D unclear. Germline V gene sequence: CDR1 MNHEY, CDR2 SVGEGT. V lost 7 bases, J lost 5 bases, and 11 bases lay in between. The CDR3 has 12 amino acids. In nucleotides, the CDR3 is TGTGCCAGCAACCGCGCCCGAACTGAAGCTTTCTTT. Amino acid sequence: CASNRARTEAFF.